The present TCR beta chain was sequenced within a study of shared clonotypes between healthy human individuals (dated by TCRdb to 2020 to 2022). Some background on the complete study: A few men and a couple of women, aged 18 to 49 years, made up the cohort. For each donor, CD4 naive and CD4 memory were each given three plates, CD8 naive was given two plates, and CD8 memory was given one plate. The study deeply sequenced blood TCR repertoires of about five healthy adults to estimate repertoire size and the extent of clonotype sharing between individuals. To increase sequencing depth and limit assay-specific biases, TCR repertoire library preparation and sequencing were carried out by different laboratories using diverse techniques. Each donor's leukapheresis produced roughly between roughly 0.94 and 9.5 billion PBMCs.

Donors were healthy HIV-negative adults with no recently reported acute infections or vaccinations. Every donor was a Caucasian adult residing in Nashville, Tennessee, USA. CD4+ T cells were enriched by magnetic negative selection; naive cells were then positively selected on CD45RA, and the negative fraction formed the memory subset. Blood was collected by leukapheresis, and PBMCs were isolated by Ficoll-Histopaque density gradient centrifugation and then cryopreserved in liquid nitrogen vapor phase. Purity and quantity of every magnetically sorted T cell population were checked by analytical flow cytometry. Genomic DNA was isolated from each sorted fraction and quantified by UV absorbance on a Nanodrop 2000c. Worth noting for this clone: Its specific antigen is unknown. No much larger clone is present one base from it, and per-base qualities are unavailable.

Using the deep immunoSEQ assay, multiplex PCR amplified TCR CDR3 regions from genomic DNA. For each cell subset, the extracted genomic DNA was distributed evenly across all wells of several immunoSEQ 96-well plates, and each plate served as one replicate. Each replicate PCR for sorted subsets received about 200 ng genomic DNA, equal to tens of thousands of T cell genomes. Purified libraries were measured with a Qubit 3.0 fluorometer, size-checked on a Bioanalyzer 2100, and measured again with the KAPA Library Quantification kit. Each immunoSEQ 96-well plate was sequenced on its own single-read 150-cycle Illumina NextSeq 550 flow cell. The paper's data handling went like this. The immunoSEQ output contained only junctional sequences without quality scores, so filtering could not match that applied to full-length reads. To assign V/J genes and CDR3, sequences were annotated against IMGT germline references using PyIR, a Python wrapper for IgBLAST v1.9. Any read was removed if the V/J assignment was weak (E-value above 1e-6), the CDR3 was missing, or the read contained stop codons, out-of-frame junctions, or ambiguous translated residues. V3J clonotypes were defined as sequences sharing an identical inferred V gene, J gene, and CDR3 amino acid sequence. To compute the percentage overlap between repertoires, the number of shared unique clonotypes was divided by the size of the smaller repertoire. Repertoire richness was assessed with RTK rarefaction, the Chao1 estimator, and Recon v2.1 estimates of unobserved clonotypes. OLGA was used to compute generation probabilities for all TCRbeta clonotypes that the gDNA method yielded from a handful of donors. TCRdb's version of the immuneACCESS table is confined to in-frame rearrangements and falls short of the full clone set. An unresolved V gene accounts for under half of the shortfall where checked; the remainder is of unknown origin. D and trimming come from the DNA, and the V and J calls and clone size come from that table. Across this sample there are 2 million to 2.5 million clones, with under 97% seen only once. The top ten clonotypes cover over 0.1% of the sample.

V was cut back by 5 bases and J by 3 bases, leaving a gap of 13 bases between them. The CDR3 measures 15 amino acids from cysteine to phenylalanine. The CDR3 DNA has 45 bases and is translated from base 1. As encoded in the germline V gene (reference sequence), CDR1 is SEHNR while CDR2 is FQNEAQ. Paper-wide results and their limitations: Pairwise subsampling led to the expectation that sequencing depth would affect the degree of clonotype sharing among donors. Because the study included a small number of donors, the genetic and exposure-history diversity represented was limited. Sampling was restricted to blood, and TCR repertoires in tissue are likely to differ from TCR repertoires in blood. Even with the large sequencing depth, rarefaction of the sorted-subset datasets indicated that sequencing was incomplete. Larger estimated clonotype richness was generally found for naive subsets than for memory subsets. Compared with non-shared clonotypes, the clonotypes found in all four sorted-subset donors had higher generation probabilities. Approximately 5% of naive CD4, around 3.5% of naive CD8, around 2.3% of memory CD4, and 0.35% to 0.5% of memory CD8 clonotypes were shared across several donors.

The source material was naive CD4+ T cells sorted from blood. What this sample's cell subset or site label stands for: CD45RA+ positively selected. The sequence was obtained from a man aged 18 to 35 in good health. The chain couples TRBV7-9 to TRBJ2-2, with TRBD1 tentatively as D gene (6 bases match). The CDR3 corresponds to CASSPGTSYTGELFF. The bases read TGTGCCAGCAGCCCAGGGACATCCTACACCGGGGAGCTGTTTTTT. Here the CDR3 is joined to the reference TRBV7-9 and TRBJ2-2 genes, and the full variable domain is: DTGVSQNPRHKITKRGQNVTFRCDPISEHNRLYWYRQTLGQGPEFLTYFQNEAQLEKSRLLSDRFSAERPKGSFSTLEIQRTEQGDSAMYLCASSPGTSYTGELFFGEGSRLTVL.